These 21 T cell receptor beta chains share one sample of origin, sequenced in a study of shared clonotypes between healthy human individuals. The data were produced by immunoSEQ multiplex PCR, yet TCRdb's version contains in-frame clones alone and is incomplete. This table holds roughly 810,000 clones, 90% to 97% found once. Terminally differentiated effector memory CD45RA+ cells were left out of the naive CD8 fraction, which was CD45RO-negative and positively selected for CCR7. Sequenced: naive CD8+ T cells sorted from blood. The receptors here all came from a young man in good health.

V is TRBV27 and J is TRBJ2-1; D might be TRBD1 (6 bases). This CDR3 contains 13 residues. Trimming cost V 4 bases and J 5 bases, with 9 bases left between them. The germline gives CDR1 MNHEY, CDR2 SMNVEV (reference sequence). The CDR3 DNA reads TGTGCCAGCAGTTGGGACAAAAACAATGAGCAGTTCTTC. Translation: CASSWDKNNEQFF.

This sequence joins TRBV7-9 and TRBJ2-1; D gene unclear. The CDR3 sequence is 11 residues long. V was cut by 3 bases and J by 9 bases, with 6 bases left in between. Germline assignment: CDR1 SEHNR and CDR2 FQNEAQ (reference sequence). The CDR3 loop reads CASSFNGEQFF. The CDR3 coding sequence is TGTGCCAGCAGCTTTAATGGTGAGCAGTTCTTC.

V usage is TRBV29-1 and J usage is TRBJ2-7, with TRBD1 matching over 7 bases. The length of the CDR3 is 15 residues. The junction had 7 bases not matched to a gene; V was cut back by 2 bases and J by 0 bases. Per germline, CDR1 SQVTM and CDR2 ANQGSEA. CDR3 DNA: TGCAGCGTTGAAATAGAAACAGGGGCCTCCTACGAGCAGTACTTC. It encodes CSVEIETGASYEQYF.

As concerns this clone: The identical CDR3 is also encoded by other nucleotide sequences in the sample. The rearrangement joins TRBV4-3 to TRBJ2-1, with 8 bases that match TRBD2. Germline CDR1 and CDR2: LGHNA and YSLEER. J was trimmed by 2 bases and V by 0 bases; bases with no gene match: 0. The CDR3 spans 15 residues. The CDR3 spells CASSQDGRAYNEQFF. In nucleotides, the CDR3 is TGCGCCAGCAGCCAAGACGGGAGGGCCTACAATGAGCAGTTCTTC.

This clone has just one count. The genes are TRBV9 and TRBJ1-2; D is perhaps TRBD1 (5 bases). Germline values: CDR1 SGDLS, CDR2 YYNGEE. The CDR3 totals 14 residues. V lost 6 bases to trimming and J lost 6 bases, with 18 bases between them. The CDR3 DNA reads TGTGCCAGCACCTCATCCGGGGCGGTCGATGGCTACACCTTC. Its protein is CASTSSGAVDGYTF.

This sequence joins TRBV6-6 and TRBJ1-4; D not certain. The V gene's germline CDR1 is MNHNY and CDR2 SVGAGI (reference sequence). V lost 8 bases, J lost 0 bases, and 7 bases lay in between. CDR3 length: 13 residues. Here the CDR3 DNA reads TGTGCCAGCGTCCCGGCAACTAATGAAAAACTGTTTTTT. The encoded protein is CASVPATNEKLFF.

J is TRBJ2-2 and V is TRBV13, with D possibly being TRBD2 (6 bases). The CDR3 is made up of 15 amino acids. Trimming took 10 bases from V and 7 from J, leaving 22 bases between them. Germline CDR1 reads PRHDT; CDR2 reads FYEKMQ (reference sequence). The CDR3 DNA reads as TGTGCCATCCCCCAAACGGGACCGGGACTCGGGGAGCTGTTTTTT. Translating gives CAIPQTGPGLGELFF.

The CDR3, as DNA: TGTGCCAGCAGCTTAGGATGGGGTTACAATGAGCAGTTCTTC. Translated, it gives CASSLGWGYNEQFF. V usage is TRBV7-9 and J usage is TRBJ2-1; D ambiguous. The CDR3 is 14 amino acids. Per the germline V gene, CDR1 is SEHNR and CDR2 is FQNEAQ (reference sequence). V was shortened by 1 base and J by 4 bases, with 8 bases between the two germline ends.

The chain recombines TRBV10-2 with TRBJ1-1; the D gene is possibly TRBD1 (5 bases). CDR1 and CDR2 (germline): WSHSY, SAAADI. CDR3 size: 13 residues. With 5 bases removed from V and 4 bases from J, the gap between germline ends came to 11 bases. CDR3 bases: TGCGCCAGCAGTTGGACGGGGCCCACTGAAGCTTTCTTT. Amino acid sequence: CASSWTGPTEAFF.

This chain uses TRBV5-1 with TRBJ2-3, with D unclear. V dropped 1 base and J dropped 0 bases, with 9 bases sitting between them. CDR1 is SGHRS, CDR2 YFSETQ, per germline. The CDR3 runs 15 residues. The CDR3 nucleotides read TGCGCCAGCAGCTTGCGTCGGCGCAGCACAGATACGCAGTATTTT. This translates into CASSLRRRSTDTQYF.

Concerning this clone itself: The same CDR3 also results from other DNA sequences found in this sample. This chain connects TRBV29-1 to TRBJ2-7; D gene unclear. The V gene lost 1 base and the J gene lost 3 bases, with 7 bases spanning the gap. This CDR3 region has 12 residues. Germline V gene data show CDR1 as SQVTM and CDR2 as ANQGSEA. Here the CDR3 DNA reads TGCAGCGTTGAAGGTAGGAACTACGAGCAGTACTTC. As protein: CSVEGRNYEQYF.

This chain connects TRBV7-3 to TRBJ2-1; the match to TRBD1 covers 8 bases. Germline V gives CDR1 SGHTA, CDR2 FQGTGA. Losses at the gene ends were 1 base for V and 9 bases for J; bases not matched to a gene: 5. The CDR3 covers 14 residues. CDR3 in amino acids: CASSLSGRGREQFF. As DNA, the CDR3 is TGTGCCAGCAGCTTAAGTGGCAGGGGGCGTGAGCAGTTCTTC.

The chain uses TRBV29-1 and TRBJ2-7; 9 nucleotides agree with TRBD1. The ends lost 5 bases at V and 3 bases at J; junction bases unmatched: 5. This CDR3 spans 13 amino acids. Germline V gene data show CDR1 as SQVTM and CDR2 as ANQGSEA. The CDR3 DNA follows: TGCAGCGTTCCGGGACAGGGTTTCTACGAGCAGTACTTC. Its protein product is CSVPGQGFYEQYF.

This clone showed up just a few times. The chain joins TRBV4-3 to TRBJ2-5; D is uncertain. The CDR3 contains 14 residues. V dropped 4 bases and J dropped 2 bases, with 11 bases sitting between them. The V gene's germline CDR1 is LGHNA and CDR2 YSLEER. The CDR3: CASSPNYGQETQYF. Written as DNA, the CDR3 is TGCGCCAGCAGCCCAAACTACGGACAAGAGACCCAGTACTTC.

This clone was counted a single time. The rearrangement joins TRBV29-1 to TRBJ2-3; D may be TRBD2 (5 bases). Germline CDR1 is SQVTM and CDR2 is ANQGSEA. The V end lost 0 bases, the J end lost 4 bases, and 14 bases lay between the germline ends. This CDR3 spans 15 amino acids. Here the CDR3 reads CSVEDGQVRADTQYF. In DNA, the CDR3 is TGCAGCGTTGAAGATGGGCAGGTGAGGGCAGATACGCAGTATTTT.

V and J are TRBV15 and TRBJ2-7; 13 nucleotides agree with TRBD2. With V trimmed by 0 bases and J by 4 bases, 9 bases remained unmatched. Germline V gives CDR1 LNHNV, CDR2 YYDKDF (reference sequence). This CDR3 comprises 18 residues. For the CDR3, the DNA is TGTGCCACCAGCAGAGAACCTGAGACTAGCGGGAGGTATTACGAGCAGTACTTC. Amino acids: CATSREPETSGRYYEQYF.

Concerning this clone: This same CDR3 is encoded by further DNA sequences in the sample. The rearrangement joins TRBV9 to TRBJ2-7; 9 bases map to TRBD2. CDR3 length equals 14 residues. Germline V CDR1 and CDR2: SGDLS, YYNGEE. The V gene end was trimmed by 4 bases and the J gene end by 4 bases; junction bases not matched to a gene: 6. CDR3 bases: TGTGCCAGCAGCCCGGGACTAGCTGTGTACGAGCAGTACTTC. Translating gives CASSPGLAVYEQYF.

The V and J genes are TRBV9 and TRBJ2-1; 8 bases match TRBD2. V was clipped by 0 bases and J by 9 bases; unmatched bases: 8. CDR3 length: 15 residues. Looked up from germline, CDR1 is SGDLS and CDR2 is YYNGEE. The DNA of the CDR3 is TGTGCCAGCAGCGTAGGCGGGAGGAGTAGCGCTGAGCAGTTCTTC. Encoded protein: CASSVGGRSSAEQFF.

The gene calls are TRBV12-5 and TRBJ2-1; D is possibly TRBD1 or TRBD2 (5 bases each). This CDR3 comprises 15 residues. Germline V gene lookup returns CDR1 LGHNT and CDR2 FRNRAP. V shed 6 bases and J shed 4 bases, with 16 bases lying between them. The CDR3 loop is CASGRDRPEYNEQFF. CDR3 bases: TGTGCTAGTGGCCGGGACCGCCCTGAATACAATGAGCAGTTCTTC.

The chain combines TRBV5-5 with TRBJ2-3; no clear D. This CDR3 comprises 15 residues. CDR1 SGHKS and CDR2 YYEKEE come from the germline V gene (reference sequence). V was trimmed by 4 bases and J by 4 bases, leaving 16 bases between them. CDR3 loop: CASSLIGLGSDTQYF. The CDR3 bases are TGTGCCAGCAGCCTAATAGGGCTGGGGTCAGATACGCAGTATTTT.

The chain employs TRBV6-6 and TRBJ2-7; 11 bases match TRBD2. Germline V gives CDR1 MNHNY, CDR2 SVGAGI (reference sequence). After removal of 7 bases from V and 3 bases from J, the junction contained 11 bases not matched to a gene. The CDR3 has 16 amino acids. The CDR3 DNA reads as TGTGCCAGCAAAGAGACTAGCGGGATTGGTAACTACGAGCAGTACTTC. Its protein product is CASKETSGIGNYEQYF.